This record looks at one TCR beta chain sequence and its context. DNA at about 210 ng, 25,000 to 35,000 T cell genomes, went into sorted-subset replicate PCRs. Libraries were prepared by immunoSEQ multiplex PCR; TCRdb keeps only in-frame clonotypes and omits some of them. Among fewer than 800,000 clones listed, 92% were seen once. The sample comes from a study of shared clonotypes between healthy human individuals. Study-level background: Each donor's CD8 memory used one plate, CD8 naive two, each CD4 subset three.

CDR3 length: 15 amino acids. Germline V gene sequence: CDR1 SGHVS, CDR2 FNYEAQ. The V segment lost 5 bases and the J segment 3 bases; nucleotides outside the gene matches: 7. Only CD45RO-negative cells positively selected for CCR7 counted as naive CD8 cells, so terminally differentiated effector memory CD45RA+ cells were excluded. This rearrangement joins TRBV7-6 to TRBJ2-1; TRBD1 agrees at 7 bases. The receptor comes from a man aged 30 to 39 in good health. The specimen sequenced was naive CD8+ T cells sorted from blood. CDR3 protein: CASSQRTGSYNEQFF. In DNA, the CDR3 is TGTGCCAGCAGCCAAAGGACAGGCAGCTACAATGAGCAGTTCTTC.